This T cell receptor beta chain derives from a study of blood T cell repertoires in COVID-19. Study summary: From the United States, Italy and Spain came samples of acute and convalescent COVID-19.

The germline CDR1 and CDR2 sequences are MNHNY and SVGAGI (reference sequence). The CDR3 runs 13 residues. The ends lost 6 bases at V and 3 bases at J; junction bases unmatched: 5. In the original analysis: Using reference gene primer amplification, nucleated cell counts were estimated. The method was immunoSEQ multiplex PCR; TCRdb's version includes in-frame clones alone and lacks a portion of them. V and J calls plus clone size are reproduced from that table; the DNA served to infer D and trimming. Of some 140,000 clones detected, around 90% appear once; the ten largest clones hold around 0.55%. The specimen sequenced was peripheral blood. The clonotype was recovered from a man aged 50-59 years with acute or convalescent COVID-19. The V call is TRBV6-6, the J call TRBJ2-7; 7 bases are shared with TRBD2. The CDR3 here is CASRGREGYEQYF. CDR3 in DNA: TGTGCCAGCAGGGGGAGGGAGGGCTACGAGCAGTACTTC.